What follows is one TCR beta chain and its context. Its antigen remains undetermined. No clone much larger than this one lies a single base away; base qualities are absent. The data belong to a study of blood T cell repertoires in COVID-19 (dated by TCRdb to about 2020). In terms of the full investigation: Collaborator samples came from the United States, Italy and Spain and covered acute and convalescent phases of COVID-19. The material from the prospective study consisted of cDNA or gDNA derived from T cells, B-cell-depleted T cells, or PBMCs. The dataset comprised deeply sampled blood TCRbeta repertoires from subjects exposed to, actively infected with, or recovered from COVID-19. The repertoires were made available in a free public database intended to serve as a resource for research on the immune response to SARS-CoV-2. Samples came from the ongoing ImmuneRACE study (first 160 participants) plus 1,254 subjects from 6 global collaborators. The sample metadata nearly always contained a de-identified subject ID, COVID-19 status, age in years and sex. HLA class I and class II types, where available, came from metadata supplied by the sample provider rather than from assay-based typing. Paper-wide results and their limitations: The quantity of clinical and demographic metadata differed by source and by participant and was supplied without curation.

The CDR3, from cysteine to phenylalanine, totals 11 residues. Here the CDR3 DNA is all that survives: 33 bases in frame from base 1. From the germline V gene, CDR1 is SQVTM and CDR2 is ANQGSEA. Between the V and J ends, shortened by 7 bases and 3 bases respectively, the junction contains 9 bases. TCRbeta CDR3 regions were amplified from genomic DNA by means of the immunoSEQ Assay, a bias-controlled multiplex PCR. As for how the authors treated the data: The number of nucleated cells in each sample was estimated by amplification of reference gene primers within the assay. To quantify the absolute abundance of each unique TCRbeta CDR3 rearrangement, sequence reads were collapsed and filtered. For each sample, productive Simpson clonality was calculated as the square root of Simpson's diversity index over productive rearrangements. The clones in this table, taken by TCRdb from immuneACCESS, are in-frame only. Not every clone is retained; where verified, under half of the shortfall comes from an unresolved V gene, and the cause of the rest is unknown. The DNA gave D and trimming, while V, J and clone size come from that table. Recorded for this sample are about 200,000 clones; 94% of them occurred a single time. The ten top clones hold 0.6% to 0.8% of the sample.

In Seattle, one collaborating source enrolled patients while the infection was active and tracked those patients longitudinally over the course of disease. The collaborating institutions used their own protocols to collect whole blood in K2EDTA tubes. For TCRbeta analysis, collaborator samples were shipped as frozen whole blood, as isolated PBMCs, or as DNA extracted from either sample type. Here the chain combines TRBV29-1 and TRBJ1-2; the best D guess is TRBD1, with 5 bases matching. The receptor's source is a man younger than 45 with COVID-19, enrolled during active disease. Sequencing was done on a sample of peripheral blood. The CDR3 has the sequence CSAEGDYGYTF. Read as DNA, the sequence is TGCAGCGCAGAAGGGGACTATGGCTACACCTTC. The CDR3 plus the reference TRBV29-1 and TRBJ1-2 genes for the other parts give the full variable domain: SAVISQKPSRDICQRGTSLTIQCQVDSQVTMMFWYRQQPGQSLTLIATANQGSEATYESGFVIDKFPISRPNLTFSTLTVSNMSPEDSSIYLCSAEGDYGYTFGSGTRLTVV.